The clone carrying this T cell receptor beta chain came up many times. From the 5' RACE reads, TCRdb called clonotypes with MiXCR, one entry per CDR3 protein. The table lists some 77,000 distinct CDR3 sequences, more than 7.5% of them singletons, with 4.8% in the top ten. This entry belongs to a study of early T cells in non-severe SARS-CoV-2 infection. CDR1 is SGHNT and CDR2 is YYREEE in the germline V gene (reference sequence). This CDR3 comprises 14 residues. Trimming removed 4 bases at V and 3 bases at J, with 13 bases between. V usage is TRBV5-4 and J usage is TRBJ1-1, with TRBD1 as a possible D gene (6 bases). The source material was whole blood. The receptor comes from an adult who was a healthcare worker with PCR-confirmed SARS-CoV-2 infection or an uninfected control (not recorded which). CDR3 sequence (DNA): TGTGCCAGCAGCACCTGGGACAAAGACACTGAAGCTTTCTTT. Translating it yields CASSTWDKDTEAFF.